The 30 T cell receptor beta chains below all came from one sample that was sequenced in a study of hypomethylating agent response in myelodysplastic syndrome. Assay used: immunoSEQ multiplex PCR; TCRdb lists only in-frame clones, some missing. The profile shows about 6,000 clones, roughly four fifths of them singletons. Source: bone marrow, taken before or after starting hypomethylating agent treatment for myelodysplastic syndrome (not recorded which). These TCRs come from a human donor with myelodysplastic syndrome.

The table lists this clone with a count of one. The chain has TRBV5-1 and TRBJ2-7, with 8 nucleotides matching TRBD2. Germline V gives CDR1 SGHRS, CDR2 YFSETQ. V shed 0 bases and J 5 bases; nucleotides not matched to a gene: 7. The CDR3 is 15 amino acids. CDR3 amino acids: CASSLDAAGVNEQYF. The CDR3 bases are TGCGCCAGCAGCTTGGATGCAGCGGGAGTAAACGAGCAGTACTTC. Full variable domain (remainder filled in from reference TRBV5-1 and TRBJ2-7): KAGVTQTPRYLIKTRGQQVTLSCSPISGHRSVSWYQQTPGQGLQFLFEYFSETQRNKGNFPGRFSGRQFSNSRSEMNVSTLELGDSALYLCASSLDAAGVNEQYFGPGTRLTVT.

This clone was seen more than once but under ten times. J is TRBJ1-3 and V is TRBV2; TRBD1 might be the D (5 bases). The CDR3 is 13 amino acids. V was cut by 6 bases and J by 3 bases, with 9 bases left in between. Germline CDR1 and CDR2: SNHLY and FYNNEI. CDR3 amino acids: CASSRDVGNTIYF. In nucleotides, the CDR3 is TGTGCCAGCAGCAGGGACGTTGGAAACACCATATATTTT. The variable domain in full, with the rest retrieved from reference TRBV2 and TRBJ1-3, is EPEVTQTPSHQVTQMGQEVILRCVPISNHLYFYWYRQILGQKVEFLVSFYNNEISEKSEIFDDQFSVERPDGSNFTLKIRSTKLEDSAMYFCASSRDVGNTIYFGEGSWLTVV.

V usage is TRBV7-2 and J usage is TRBJ2-3, with TRBD2 matching over 11 bases. With V trimmed by 3 bases and J by 0 bases, 8 bases remained unmatched. Germline CDR1 is SGHTA and CDR2 is FQGNSA. This CDR3 spans 18 amino acids. The CDR3: CASSFPGLAVPSTDTQYF. In nucleotides, the CDR3 is TGTGCCAGCAGCTTTCCGGGACTAGCGGTACCTAGCACAGATACGCAGTATTTT.

The rearrangement uses TRBV9 and TRBJ2-7, with TRBD2 identical over 13 bases. CDR1 and CDR2 (germline): SGDLS, YYNGEE. V lost 2 bases to trimming and J lost 7 bases; unmatched junction nucleotides: 6. The CDR3 runs to 15 residues. The CDR3 spells CASSVGTSGTFEQYF. The CDR3 region has the DNA TGTGCCAGCAGCGTTGGGACTAGCGGGACCTTTGAGCAGTACTTC.

The V gene is TRBV27, the J gene TRBJ1-2; D unclear. The CDR3 runs to 13 residues. Trimming left V 4 bases short and J 2 bases short, with 8 bases between. CDR1 and CDR2 from the germline V gene are MNHEY and SMNVEV (reference sequence). Written as DNA, the CDR3 is TGTGCCAGCAGTTCCCCGGGGAACTATGGCTACACCTTC. Amino acids: CASSSPGNYGYTF.

The chain recombines TRBV18 with TRBJ2-1; D call uncertain. Germline V gene lookup returns CDR1 KGHSH and CDR2 LQKENI. This CDR3 is built from 13 residues. V was shortened by 5 bases and J by 5 bases, with 10 bases between the two germline ends. CDR3 bases: TGTGCCAGCTCAAGTGTCAGCAACAATGAGCAGTTCTTC. Encoded protein: CASSSVSNNEQFF.

The CDR3 loop reads CASSVGWGEHTGELFF. The DNA of the CDR3 is TGTGCCAGCAGCGTAGGTTGGGGGGAGCACACCGGGGAGCTGTTTTTT. The gene calls are TRBV9 and TRBJ2-2; D might be TRBD2 (6 bases). CDR1 and CDR2 (germline): SGDLS, YYNGEE. The CDR3 totals 16 residues. Trimming shortened V by 0 bases and J by 3 bases, and 12 bases separated the two germline ends.

The chain employs TRBV7-3 and TRBJ2-1; D perhaps matches TRBD2 (5 bases). The germline CDR1 and CDR2 sequences are SGHTA and FQGTGA. Trimming removed 5 bases at V and 4 bases at J, with 15 bases between. This CDR3 has 15 amino acids. The CDR3 coding sequence is TGTGCCAGCAGCCCCGAGGAGGCCCGATACAATGAGCAGTTCTTC. It yields the protein CASSPEEARYNEQFF.

This chain uses TRBV29-1 with TRBJ1-1; D uncertain. CDR3 length: 13 residues. CDR1 is SQVTM, CDR2 ANQGSEA, per germline. V lost 6 bases and J 2 bases, leaving 13 bases between the germline ends. The CDR3 loop is CSVSNSFNTEAFF. The DNA for the CDR3 is TGCAGCGTCTCAAACAGCTTTAACACTGAAGCTTTCTTT.

This sequence joins TRBV6-1 and TRBJ2-7; D uncertain. The CDR3 has 11 amino acids. Germline V gives CDR1 MNHNS, CDR2 SASEGT. Trimming stripped 2 bases from V and 4 bases from J, with 3 bases between. Here the CDR3 DNA reads TGTGCCAGCAGTGAAAAGTACGAGCAGTACGTC. As protein: CASSEKYEQYV.

This clone was observed a handful of times. The CDR3 loop is CASSLLGTTKNIQYF. The CDR3 nucleotides are TGTGCCAGCAGCTTACTCGGGACTACTAAAAACATTCAGTACTTC. The chain combines TRBV27 with TRBJ2-4, with 7 bases matching TRBD2. The germline V gene has CDR1 MNHEY and CDR2 SMNVEV (reference sequence). The CDR3 is 15 amino acids. With 6 bases clipped from V and 4 bases from J, the junction kept 9 bases outside the gene matches.

CDR3 sequence reads: CASSARSTGRNTGELFF. The CDR3 DNA reads as TGTGCCAGCAGTGCTAGGAGTACCGGGAGGAACACCGGGGAGCTGTTTTTT. The chain combines TRBV2 with TRBJ2-2; the D gene is possibly TRBD2 (6 bases). This CDR3 is built from 17 residues. CDR1 is SNHLY and CDR2 is FYNNEI in the germline V gene. Trimming removed 4 bases from V and 1 base from J, with 16 bases in between. Together with reference TRBV2 and TRBJ2-2, the CDR3 gives the full variable domain: EPEVTQTPSHQVTQMGQEVILRCVPISNHLYFYWYRQILGQKVEFLVSFYNNEISEKSEIFDDQFSVERPDGSNFTLKIRSTKLEDSAMYFCASSARSTGRNTGELFFGEGSRLTVL.

V usage is TRBV7-9 and J usage is TRBJ2-5, with D perhaps TRBD1 or TRBD2 (5 bases each). The J call may be in error: the DNA end matches TRBJ2-7 better. The CDR3 totals 15 residues. CDR1 and CDR2 (germline): SEHNR, FQNEAQ (reference sequence). The CDR3 sequence: CASSSKRDGIYEQYF. The CDR3 nucleotides are TGTGCCAGCAGCTCGAAACGGGACGGTATCTACGAGCAGTACTTC.

The chain has TRBV30 and TRBJ2-3; D is perhaps TRBD2 (6 bases). CDR3 length: 15 residues. From germline, CDR1 is GTSNPN and CDR2 SVGIG (reference sequence). The germline V and J ends were trimmed by 3 bases and 5 bases, with 18 bases remaining between them. CDR3 sequence: CAWSARSSGRDTQYF. The CDR3 DNA is TGTGCCTGGAGCGCTAGGAGTAGCGGCCGAGATACGCAGTATTTT.

The chain links TRBV6-6 to TRBJ2-7, with TRBD1 as a possible D gene (6 bases). CDR3 length: 13 residues. V lost 4 bases and J 4 bases, leaving 11 bases between the germline ends. Germline CDR1 MNHNY, CDR2 SVGAGI (reference sequence). The chain's CDR3 is CASSFQTGYEQYV. CDR3 nucleotides: TGTGCCAGCAGTTTTCAAACAGGGTACGAGCAGTACGTC.

The V gene is TRBV5-1, the J gene TRBJ2-7; 7 nucleotides match TRBD1. This CDR3 has 13 residues. The V gene end was trimmed by 5 bases and the J gene end by 4 bases; junction bases not matched to a gene: 6. The V gene's germline CDR1 is SGHRS and CDR2 YFSETQ. The CDR3 is CASSFIQGYEQYF. Here the CDR3 DNA reads TGCGCCAGCAGTTTTATACAGGGGTACGAGCAGTACTTC.

V and J are TRBV4-2 and TRBJ1-3; the D is unclear. The germline gives CDR1 LGHNA, CDR2 YNFKEQ. The CDR3 sequence is 15 residues long. V shed 4 bases and J shed 0 bases, with 10 bases lying between them. The chain's CDR3 is CASSRSLSSGNTIYF. CDR3 DNA: TGTGCCAGCAGCCGTTCACTAAGCTCTGGAAACACCATATATTTT.

This clone was picked up one time. The rearrangement links TRBV30 to TRBJ1-5; 8 bases are shared with TRBD1. CDR3 size: 13 residues. Germline trimming cut 4 bases from V and 5 bases from J; bases unmatched to any gene: 4. In germline, CDR1 is GTSNPN, CDR2 SVGIG (reference sequence). The CDR3: CAWNQQGDQPQHF. CDR3 DNA: TGTGCCTGGAACCAACAGGGGGATCAGCCCCAGCATTTT.

The V call is TRBV5-6, the J call TRBJ2-6, with D unresolved. The CDR3 is made up of 15 amino acids. Trimming took 1 base from V and 0 from J, leaving 5 bases between them. Germline values: CDR1 SGHDT, CDR2 YYEEEE. The CDR3 DNA reads as TGTGCCAGCAGCTTGTGGGGCTCTGGGGCCAACGTCCTGACTTTC. Its protein product is CASSLWGSGANVLTF.

V and J are TRBV14 and TRBJ1-4; tentative D call: TRBD1 (5 bases). Trimming cost V 1 base and J 3 bases, with 15 bases left between them. The germline V gene encodes CDR1 SGHDN and CDR2 FVKESK. The CDR3 length is 17 residues. The CDR3, as DNA: TGTGCCAGCAGCCAAGTGAGATTGGGACGGGCTAATGAAAAACTGTTTTTT. This translates into CASSQVRLGRANEKLFF. Drawing the rest from reference TRBV14 and TRBJ1-4, the complete variable domain is EAGVTQFPSHSVIEKGQTVTLRCDPISGHDNLYWYRRVMGKEIKFLLHFVKESKQDESGMPNNRFLAERTGGTYSTLKVQPAELEDSGVYFCASSQVRLGRANEKLFFGSGTQLSVL.

The rearrangement uses TRBV4-1 and TRBJ2-5; D not resolved. CDR3 length: 13 amino acids. Trimming cost V 1 base and J 5 bases, with 8 bases left between them. From germline, CDR1 is MGHRA and CDR2 YSYEKL. The CDR3 reads CASSQVGSETQYF. In DNA, the CDR3 is TGCGCCAGCAGCCAAGTGGGATCGGAGACCCAGTACTTC.

The chain carries TRBV19 and TRBJ2-2, with 7 positions matching TRBD1. CDR3 length equals 14 residues. Per germline, CDR1 LNHDA and CDR2 SQIVND (reference sequence). J gave up 9 bases and V 3 bases, and 7 bases lay outside the gene matches. Here the CDR3 DNA reads TGTGCCAGTAGTATGGGGACAGTTAACCGGGAGCTGTTTTTT. Translated: CASSMGTVNRELFF.

V is TRBV6-4 and J is TRBJ2-1; D may be TRBD1 or TRBD2 (5 bases each). V was shortened by 2 bases and J by 5 bases, with 10 bases between the two germline ends. This CDR3 region has 14 residues. Germline-derived CDR1 and CDR2 are MRHNA and SNTAGT. The CDR3 region has the DNA TGTGCCAGCAGTGACCTAAGGGGAGACAATGAGCAGTTCTTC. Its protein product is CASSDLRGDNEQFF.

This clone turned up a few times. J is TRBJ1-1 and V is TRBV2; D is perhaps TRBD1 (5 bases). V was clipped by 4 bases and J by 1 base, with 7 bases between them. CDR1 SNHLY and CDR2 FYNNEI come from the germline V gene. This CDR3 contains 13 residues. This CDR3 is CASSGQSNTEAFF. Written as DNA, the CDR3 is TGTGCCAGCAGTGGACAGTCGAACACTGAAGCTTTCTTT.

The chain links TRBV7-8 to TRBJ2-5, with D tentatively TRBD1 (6 bases). Trimming took off 5 bases at V and 3 bases at J, with 13 bases between the two ends. Per the germline V gene, CDR1 is SGHVS and CDR2 is FQNEAQ. This CDR3 comprises 14 residues. The CDR3 DNA sequence: TGTGCCAGCAGCCTTACCGGGACAAAAGAGACCCAGTACTTC. It encodes CASSLTGTKETQYF.

The chain carries TRBV30 and TRBJ2-7; 8 bases are shared with TRBD2. Germline-derived CDR1 and CDR2 are GTSNPN and SVGIG (reference sequence). Unmatched junction bases numbered 5, after V lost 3 bases and J lost 1 base. This CDR3 contains 14 residues. The CDR3 here is CAWRPGLGSYEQYF. The CDR3 region has the DNA TGTGCCTGGAGGCCGGGACTAGGATCCTACGAGCAGTACTTC.

This chain connects TRBV25-1 to TRBJ2-5; 7 bases line up with TRBD1. CDR1 and CDR2 (germline): MGHDK, SYGVNS. This CDR3 region has 13 residues. V gave up 4 bases and J gave up 5 bases; unmatched junction bases: 4. The CDR3 DNA reads TGTGCCAGCAGTGTCGGACAGGTGGAGACCCAGTACTTC. It encodes CASSVGQVETQYF.

This chain links TRBV5-1 with TRBJ1-1; D not certain. Trimming shortened V by 6 bases and J by 5 bases, and 8 bases separated the two germline ends. Germline V lookup: CDR1 SGHRS, CDR2 YFSETQ. The CDR3 totals 11 residues. CDR3 protein: CASTGGTEAFF. CDR3 nucleotides: TGCGCCAGCACCGGTGGAACTGAAGCTTTCTTT.

The chain's CDR3 is CASSLPGNHQPQHF. CDR3 bases: TGTGCCAGCAGTTTACCGGGGAATCATCAGCCCCAGCATTTT. The J gene is TRBJ1-5, the V gene TRBV28; no firm D call. Per germline, CDR1 MDHEN and CDR2 SYDVKM. With 2 bases removed from V and 5 bases from J, the gap between germline ends came to 10 bases. CDR3 size: 14 residues.

The chain has TRBV10-3 and TRBJ1-1; D gene uncertain. This CDR3 is built from 13 residues. V dropped 11 bases and J dropped 5 bases, with 18 bases sitting between them. Germline V gives CDR1 ENHRY, CDR2 SYGVKD. CDR3 protein: CASADISGTEAFF. Here the CDR3 DNA reads TGTGCCTCGGCCGACATTTCGGGGACTGAAGCTTTCTTT.